This note documents a single T cell receptor beta chain sequence. Its antigen remains unknown. The validation cohort, a group of over a hundred subjects, included the donors and was separate from the roughly 720-subject first cohort. This sample stems from a study of cytomegalovirus exposure and HLA in healthy donors. Study summary: The approximately 600 first-cohort repertoires shared a platform with the roughly 110 validation repertoires, as reported in a later analysis.

Study results and caveats: According to a later analysis, TCR clusters from the first cohort tended to co-occur in the 110 or so validation repertoires. Diagnosis of cytomegalovirus status made by the classifier reportedly showed high specificity and sensitivity.

Libraries were prepared by immunoSEQ multiplex PCR; TCRdb keeps only in-frame clonotypes and omits some of them. The sample records some 130,000 clones, roughly four fifths being singletons. Looked up from germline, CDR1 is SGHRS and CDR2 is YFSETQ. The CDR3 runs 16 residues. V lost 0 bases to trimming and J lost 4 bases, with 16 bases between them. Sequenced: PBMCs. This receptor was identified in a man aged 30-40 years in good health and CMV-seropositive. The chain links TRBV5-1 to TRBJ1-1, with a weak D call TRBD1 (5 bases). In nucleotides, the CDR3 is TGCGCCAGCAGCTTGGGGCGGCCAGGAGGGACCACTGAAGCTTTCTTT. It specifies CASSLGRPGGTTEAFF.